A selection of T cell receptor beta chains follows, all from one sample in a study of cytomegalovirus exposure and HLA in healthy donors. Some clones are missing from TCRdb's copy, which holds only in-frame ones; the method was immunoSEQ multiplex PCR. This sample has fewer than 250,000 clones; roughly 75% occur once, and the top ten carry over 4%. The sequencing input was PBMCs. These receptors came from a man aged 30 to 45 in good health and CMV-seropositive. The CDR3 runs from the conserved cysteine through the conserved F or W. The D gene is left open where the match is weak. Rows give clone size only sometimes, using once, few, many, or a class for an expanded clone.

v_gene: TRBV27; abundance: NA; d_gene: TRBD1; j_gene: TRBJ1-2; CDR3aa: CASQDRGRDYGYTF; CDR3nt: TGTGCCAGCCAGGACAGGGGGCGCGACTATGGCTACACCTTC
v_gene: TRBV19; abundance: few; d_gene: NA; j_gene: TRBJ1-1; CDR3aa: CASSMGQGGTEAFF; CDR3nt: TGTGCCAGTAGTATGGGGCAGGGAGGGACTGAAGCTTTCTTT
v_gene: TRBV5-6; abundance: few; d_gene: TRBD1; j_gene: TRBJ1-1; CDR3aa: CASSVTDRELMNTEAFF; CDR3nt: TGTGCCAGCAGCGTAACCGACAGGGAACTCATGAACACTGAAGCTTTCTTT
v_gene: TRBV5-1; abundance: once; d_gene: NA; j_gene: TRBJ2-5; CDR3aa: CASSLAGGSQETQYF; CDR3nt: TGCGCCAGCAGCTTGGCCGGCGGGTCTCAAGAGACCCAGTACTTC
v_gene: TRBV5-1; abundance: few; d_gene: NA; j_gene: TRBJ2-2; CDR3aa: CASSLQGTGELFF; CDR3nt: TGCGCCAGCAGCCTCCAGGGTACCGGGGAGCTGTTTTTT
v_gene: TRBV7-2; abundance: NA; d_gene: TRBD2; j_gene: TRBJ2-6; CDR3aa: CASSQREGTGANVLTF; CDR3nt: TGTGCCAGCAGCCAGAGGGAGGGGACTGGGGCCAACGTCCTGACTTTC
v_gene: TRBV5-1; abundance: NA; d_gene: NA; j_gene: TRBJ2-7; CDR3aa: CASSLGERGTIYEQYF; CDR3nt: TGCGCCAGCAGCTTGGGGGAACGGGGGACCATCTACGAGCAGTACTTC
v_gene: TRBV5-4; abundance: NA; d_gene: TRBD1; j_gene: TRBJ2-7; CDR3aa: CASSWGQGVYEQYF; CDR3nt: TGTGCCAGCAGCTGGGGACAGGGTGTCTACGAGCAGTACTTC
v_gene: TRBV4-2; abundance: NA; d_gene: NA; j_gene: TRBJ1-1; CDR3aa: CASSQSENTEAFF; CDR3nt: TGTGCCAGCAGCCAATCAGAGAACACTGAAGCTTTCTTT
v_gene: TRBV14; abundance: NA; d_gene: TRBD1; j_gene: TRBJ1-6; CDR3aa: CASSQPGQGWSPLHF; CDR3nt: TGTGCCAGCAGCCAACCGGGACAGGGTTGGTCACCCCTCCACTTT
v_gene: TRBV10-3; abundance: NA; d_gene: NA; j_gene: TRBJ2-7; CDR3aa: CAISEAGRVHEQYF; CDR3nt: TGTGCCATCAGTGAGGCAGGGCGAGTGCACGAGCAGTACTTC
v_gene: TRBV30; abundance: NA; d_gene: NA; j_gene: TRBJ1-1; CDR3aa: CAGSEQNTEAFF; CDR3nt: TGTGCCGGGAGTGAGCAGAACACTGAAGCTTTCTTT
v_gene: TRBV2; abundance: few; d_gene: NA; j_gene: TRBJ2-1; CDR3aa: CASSPRGDEQFF; CDR3nt: TGTGCCAGCAGCCCAAGGGGCGATGAGCAGTTCTTC
v_gene: TRBV25-1; abundance: once; d_gene: TRBD1; j_gene: TRBJ2-7; CDR3aa: CASGHQGADEQYF; CDR3nt: TGTGCCAGCGGTCATCAGGGGGCGGACGAGCAGTACTTC
v_gene: TRBV7-3; abundance: NA; d_gene: TRBD1; j_gene: TRBJ2-3; CDR3aa: CASSLIGGPSTDTQYF; CDR3nt: TGTGCCAGCAGCTTAATAGGGGGCCCTAGCACAGATACGCAGTATTTT
v_gene: TRBV2; abundance: NA; d_gene: TRBD2; j_gene: TRBJ2-3; CDR3aa: CASTGRTSGVSSTDTQYF; CDR3nt: TGTGCCAGCACCGGCAGGACTAGCGGGGTTTCTAGCACAGATACGCAGTATTTT
v_gene: TRBV7-8; abundance: NA; d_gene: TRBD2; j_gene: TRBJ2-7; CDR3aa: CASTSPLGRAGHEQYF; CDR3nt: TGTGCCAGCACCTCCCCCCTCGGGAGGGCGGGGCACGAGCAGTACTTC
v_gene: TRBV29-1; abundance: once; d_gene: NA; j_gene: TRBJ2-1; CDR3aa: CSVEDRAGRTSDEQFF; CDR3nt: TGCAGCGTTGAAGATCGGGCAGGGAGGACTTCGGATGAGCAGTTCTTC
v_gene: TRBV19; abundance: NA; d_gene: NA; j_gene: TRBJ1-1; CDR3aa: CASNGGDGWTEAFF; CDR3nt: TGTGCCAGTAATGGGGGGGACGGATGGACTGAAGCTTTCTTT
v_gene: TRBV18; abundance: NA; d_gene: TRBD2; j_gene: TRBJ2-5; CDR3aa: CASSPGAGARETQYF; CDR3nt: TGTGCCAGCTCACCAGGAGCGGGAGCTCGAGAGACCCAGTACTTC